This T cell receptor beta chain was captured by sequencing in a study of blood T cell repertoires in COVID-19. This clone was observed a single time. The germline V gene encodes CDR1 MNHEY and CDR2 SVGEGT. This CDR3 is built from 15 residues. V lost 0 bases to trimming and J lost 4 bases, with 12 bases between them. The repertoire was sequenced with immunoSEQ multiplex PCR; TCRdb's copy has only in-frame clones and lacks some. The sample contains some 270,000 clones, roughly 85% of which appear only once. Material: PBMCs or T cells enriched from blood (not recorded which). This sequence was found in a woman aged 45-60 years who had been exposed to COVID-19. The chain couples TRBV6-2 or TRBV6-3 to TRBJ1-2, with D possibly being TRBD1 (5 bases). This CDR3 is CASSYSGDSLYGYTF. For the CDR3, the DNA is TGTGCCAGCAGTTACTCCGGCGACAGCCTCTATGGCTACACCTTC.